These 10 T cell receptor beta chains originate from one sample sequenced in a study of blood T cell repertoires in COVID-19. The table came from immunoSEQ multiplex PCR; TCRdb's copy has only in-frame clones and leaves some out. The sample records more than 200,000 clones, roughly 88% being singletons. The sample was peripheral blood. Receptor source: a middle-aged woman who had recovered from COVID-19.

The rearrangement joins TRBV19 to TRBJ1-6; 8 bases are a match to TRBD1. CDR1 is LNHDA, CDR2 SQIVND, per germline (reference sequence). J lost 9 bases, V lost 7 bases, and 11 bases had no gene match. The CDR3 contains 15 residues. Written as DNA, the CDR3 is TGTGCCAGTAACCCAGGGGGCAAGGGAGGTTCACCCCTCCACTTT. Its protein product is CASNPGGKGGSPLHF.

The chain combines TRBV27 with TRBJ2-7, with unresolved D. Germline CDR1 MNHEY, CDR2 SMNVEV (reference sequence). V was shortened by 2 bases and J by 2 bases, with 7 bases between the two germline ends. This CDR3 has 13 residues. The CDR3 region has the DNA TGTGCCAGCAGTTTAAATGGGCCCTACGAGCAGTACTTC. It yields the protein CASSLNGPYEQYF.

DNA for the CDR3: TGTGCCAGTAGTACCACAGGGGCAGGCGCTGAAGCTTTCTTT. Its translation is CASSTTGAGAEAFF. The rearrangement uses TRBV19 and TRBJ1-1; 7 positions match TRBD1. This CDR3 has 14 amino acids. V was clipped by 4 bases and J by 6 bases; unmatched bases: 8. Germline CDR1 reads LNHDA; CDR2 reads SQIVND (reference sequence).

Concerning this clone: Sequence at one end of the junction differs from germline and may be a read error. The identical CDR3 is also encoded by other nucleotide sequences in the sample. V gene TRBV14 combines with J gene TRBJ2-5; D possibly corresponds to TRBD1 (6 bases). CDR3 length: 17 amino acids. Germline assignment: CDR1 SGHDN and CDR2 FVKESK. The DNA for the CDR3 is TGTGCCAGCAGCCACCGAGGGGGATCCCGAGGGGTAGAGACTCAGTACTTC. It yields the protein CASSHRGGSRGVETQYF.

This chain uses TRBV29-1 with TRBJ2-3; the D gene is possibly TRBD1 (6 bases). Trimming removed 5 bases at V and 0 bases at J, with 15 bases between. Germline V CDR1 and CDR2: SQVTM, ANQGSEA. The CDR3 has 15 residues. CDR3 sequence: CSVWSGAISTDTQYF. The CDR3 region has the DNA TGCAGCGTTTGGTCAGGGGCGATTAGCACAGATACGCAGTATTTT.

The chain carries TRBV9 and TRBJ2-3; TRBD2 matches 13 bases. The germline V gene encodes CDR1 SGDLS and CDR2 YYNGEE. Unmatched junction bases numbered 17, after V lost 4 bases and J lost 3 bases. CDR3 length equals 20 residues. The CDR3 coding sequence is TGTGCCAGCAGCTCTCGGACTAGCGGGAGTCGGTTGATGGGTACAGATACGCAGTATTTT. Protein product: CASSSRTSGSRLMGTDTQYF.

This clone showed up just once. The chain links TRBV6-5 to TRBJ2-1, with 11 positions matching TRBD1. Germline V CDR1 and CDR2: MNHEY, SVGAGI. V lost 6 bases to trimming and J lost 4 bases; unmatched junction nucleotides: 5. This CDR3 region has 15 residues. The CDR3 loop is CASSPGTGGYNEQFF. The CDR3 DNA reads as TGTGCCAGCAGCCCCGGGACAGGGGGATACAATGAGCAGTTCTTC.

The chain employs TRBV11-2 and TRBJ1-4, with D possibly being TRBD1 (5 bases). Trimming took off 1 base at V and 7 bases at J, with 10 bases between the two ends. CDR1 and CDR2 from the germline V gene are SGHAT and FQNNGV. This CDR3 is 14 amino acids long. CDR3 protein: CASSLVAGIEKLFF. The CDR3 DNA reads as TGTGCCAGCAGCTTAGTAGCAGGGATTGAAAAACTGTTTTTT.

The J gene is TRBJ2-1, the V gene TRBV28; D is perhaps TRBD1 (5 bases). The CDR3 is made up of 12 amino acids. Trimming took 6 bases from V and 11 from J, leaving 14 bases between them. CDR1 and CDR2 (germline): MDHEN, SYDVKM. CDR3 region: CASSSQVRKQFF. The CDR3 nucleotides read TGTGCCAGCAGCTCACAGGTGAGAAAGCAGTTCTTC.

On this clone: Distinct nucleotide sequences in the sample also encode this CDR3. The J gene is TRBJ1-5, the V gene TRBV9, with 8 bases lining up with TRBD1. Losses at the gene ends were 2 bases for V and 5 bases for J; bases not matched to a gene: 3. This CDR3 has 14 residues. CDR1 is SGDLS and CDR2 is YYNGEE in the germline V gene. The CDR3 DNA reads TGTGCCAGCAGCGTTACAGGGGGAGATCAGCCCCAGCATTTT. Its protein is CASSVTGGDQPQHF.